The present TCR beta chain was sequenced within a study of blood T cell repertoires in COVID-19. Study context: PBMCs, B-cell-depleted T cells, or T cells were the source of the cDNA or gDNA that made up the material.

The CDR3 sequence is 20 residues long. J was trimmed by 1 base and V by 5 bases; bases with no gene match: 19. Germline V gene data show CDR1 as MNHEY and CDR2 as SMNVEV (reference sequence). Sequencing used immunoSEQ multiplex PCR; TCRdb keeps in-frame clones, though not all of them. Of 100,000 or so clones in the sample, 80% to 90% were seen once. This chain links TRBV27 with TRBJ2-3, with TRBD2 matching 9 bases. The clonotype originates from a woman in her fifties or sixties who had recovered from COVID-19. The source material was PBMCs or T cells enriched from blood (not recorded which). CDR3 sequence: CASSHYTPGLAGLGTDTQYF. DNA for the CDR3: TGTGCCAGCAGTCACTATACCCCCGGTCTAGCGGGGTTGGGCACAGATACGCAGTATTTT.